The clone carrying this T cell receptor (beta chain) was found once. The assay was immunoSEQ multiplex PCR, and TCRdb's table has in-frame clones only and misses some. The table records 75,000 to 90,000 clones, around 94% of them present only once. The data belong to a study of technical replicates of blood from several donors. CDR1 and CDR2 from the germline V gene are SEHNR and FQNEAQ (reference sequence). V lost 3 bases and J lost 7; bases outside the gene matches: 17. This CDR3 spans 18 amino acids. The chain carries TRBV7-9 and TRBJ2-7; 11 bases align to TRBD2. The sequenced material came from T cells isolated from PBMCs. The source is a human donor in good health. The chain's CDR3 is CASSFPIAGGLADMEQYF. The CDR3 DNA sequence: TGTGCCAGCAGCTTTCCGATAGCGGGAGGGCTTGCCGATATGGAGCAGTACTTC.